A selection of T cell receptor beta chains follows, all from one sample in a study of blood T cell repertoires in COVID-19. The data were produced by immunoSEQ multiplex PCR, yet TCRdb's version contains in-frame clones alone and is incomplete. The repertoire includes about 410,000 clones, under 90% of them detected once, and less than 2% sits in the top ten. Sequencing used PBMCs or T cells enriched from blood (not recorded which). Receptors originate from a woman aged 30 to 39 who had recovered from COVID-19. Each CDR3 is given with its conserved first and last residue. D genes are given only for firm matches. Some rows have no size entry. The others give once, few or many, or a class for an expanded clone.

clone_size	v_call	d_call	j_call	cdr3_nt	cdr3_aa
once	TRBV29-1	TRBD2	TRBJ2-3	TGCAGCGTTGAATTCCTAGCGGGAGGCTTTGGGTCTACAGATACGCAGTATTTT	CSVEFLAGGFGSTDTQYF
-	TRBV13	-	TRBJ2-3	TGTGCCAGCAGCTTCGACAAGGCCGTTAAGGAACAATATACGCAGTATTTT	CASSFDKAVKEQYTQYF
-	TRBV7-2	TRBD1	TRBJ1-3	TGTGCCAGCAGCGAGGACAGGAACTCTGGAAACACCATATATTTT	CASSEDRNSGNTIYF
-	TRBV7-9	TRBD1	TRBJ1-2	TGTGCCAGCAGCGCGAACAGGGGGGGCTACACCTTC	CASSANRGGYTF
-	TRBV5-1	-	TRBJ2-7	TGCGCCAGCAGCTTGAATGGGCTAGGGGACGAGCAGTACTTC	CASSLNGLGDEQYF
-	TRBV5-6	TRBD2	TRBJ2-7	TGTGCCAGCAGCCCGGGGACTAGCGCTGTCGAGCAGTACTTC	CASSPGTSAVEQYF
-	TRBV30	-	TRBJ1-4	TGTGCCTGGAGTGGAGACAGGCCGCGGAATGAAAAACTGTTTTTT	CAWSGDRPRNEKLFF
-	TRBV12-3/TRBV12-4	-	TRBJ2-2	TGTGCCAGCAGTCCTCCGGGGACCGGGGAGCTGTTTTTT	CASSPPGTGELFF
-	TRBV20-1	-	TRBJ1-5	TGCAGTGCTAGTGACGGGACGGGACAAAAGCATTTT	CSASDGTGQKHF
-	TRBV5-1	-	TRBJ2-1	TGCGCCAGCAGCTTCAGAAATGAGCAGTTCTTC	CASSFRNEQFF
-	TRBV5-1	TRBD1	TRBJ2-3	TGCGCCAGCAGCCCCGACAGGGCAGATACGCAGTATTTT	CASSPDRADTQYF
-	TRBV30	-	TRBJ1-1	TGTGCCTGGAATGCCGGGGGCACTGAAGCTTTCTTT	CAWNAGGTEAFF
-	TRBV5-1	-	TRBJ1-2	TGCGCCAGCAGCTTGGATACAGCCTCCGGTGGCTACACCTTC	CASSLDTASGGYTF
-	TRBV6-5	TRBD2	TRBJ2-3	TGTGCCGTCCACCGGGGGGGTCTAACAGATACGCAGTATTTT	CAVHRGGLTDTQYF
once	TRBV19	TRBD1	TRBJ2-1	TGTGCCAGTACCACGAGGGGAGGACAGGGAGCATACTACAATGAGCAGTTCTTC	CASTTRGGQGAYYNEQFF
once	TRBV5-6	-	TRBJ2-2	TGTGCCAGCAGACATACAGGACACCTTACCGGGGAGCTGTTTTTT	CASRHTGHLTGELFF
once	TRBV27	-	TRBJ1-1	TGTGCCAGCAGTTTATACGGGGACACTGAAGCTTTCTTT	CASSLYGDTEAFF
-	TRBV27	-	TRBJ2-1	TGTGCCAGCAGTCGGGGGAAGGGCTCCTACAATGAGCAGTTCTTC	CASSRGKGSYNEQFF
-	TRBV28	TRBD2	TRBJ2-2	TGTGCCAGCACCCGAGCGGGAATCGACACCGGGGAGCTGTTTTTT	CASTRAGIDTGELFF
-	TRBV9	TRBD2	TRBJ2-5	TGTGCCAGCAGCGTAGACCAGCGGGGACAAGAGACCCAGTACTTC	CASSVDQRGQETQYF
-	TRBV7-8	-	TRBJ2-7	TGTGCCAGCAGCTTAGGTCAGGGGCCCTCCTACGAGCAGTACTTC	CASSLGQGPSYEQYF
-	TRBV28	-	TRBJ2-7	TGTGCCAGCAGTTTATTTCGAGGGAGGCTGGCCTACGAGCAGTACTTC	CASSLFRGRLAYEQYF
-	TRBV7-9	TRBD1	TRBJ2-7	TGTGCCAGCAGTTCCGGGACAGGGAGTTACGAGCAGTACTTC	CASSSGTGSYEQYF
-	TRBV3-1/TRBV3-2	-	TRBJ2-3	TGTGCCAGCAGCCAAGGGTCTGGGGGCACGCAGTATTTT	CASSQGSGGTQYF
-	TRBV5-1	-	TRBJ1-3	TGCGCCAGCAGCCTAGGACAGAGCTCTGGAAACACCATATATTTT	CASSLGQSSGNTIYF
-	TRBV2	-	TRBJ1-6	TGTGCCAGCAGTGAGGAACGGCCGGGGGGAGCTGATTCACCCCTCCACTTT	CASSEERPGGADSPLHF
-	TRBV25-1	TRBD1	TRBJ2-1	TGTGCCAGCACCCCCAGGGCGGCGGGACAGGCAATCTACAATGAGCAGTTCTTC	CASTPRAAGQAIYNEQFF
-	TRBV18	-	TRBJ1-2	TGTGCCAGCTCACCACGGTTTGAGGGAGACTATGGCTACACCTTC	CASSPRFEGDYGYTF
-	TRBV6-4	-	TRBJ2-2	TGTGCCAGCAGCTCCGTAGGGGCCACCGGGGAGCTGTTTTTT	CASSSVGATGELFF
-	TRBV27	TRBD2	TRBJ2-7	TGTGCCAGCACTCCCCTCCCCGGGCTAGCGGGAGGGTACTACGAGCAGTACTTC	CASTPLPGLAGGYYEQYF
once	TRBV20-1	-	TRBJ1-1	TGCAGTGCTAGGGCGGGAAAAGCTTTCTTT	CSARAGKAFF
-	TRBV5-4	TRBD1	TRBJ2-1	TGTGCCAGCAGCTTGGCGGCAGGGGGTTGGAACAATGAGCAGTTCTTC	CASSLAAGGWNNEQFF
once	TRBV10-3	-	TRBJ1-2	TGTGCCATCAGTTATGAGGGTGGCTACACCTTC	CAISYEGGYTF
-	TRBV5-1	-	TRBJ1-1	TGCGCCAGCAGCGAGGACATTGGCACTGAAGCTTTCTTT	CASSEDIGTEAFF
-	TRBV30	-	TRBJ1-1	TGTGCCTGGAGTGTACACGGGGCTGAAGCTTTCTTT	CAWSVHGAEAFF
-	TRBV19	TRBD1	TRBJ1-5	TGTGCCAGTAGTAAGCAACAGGGGGGCTATAGCAATCAGCCCCAGCATTTT	CASSKQQGGYSNQPQHF
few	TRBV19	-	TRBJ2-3	TGTGCGGCTACAGATACGCAGTATTTT	CAATDTQYF
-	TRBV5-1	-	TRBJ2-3	TGCGCCAGCAGCTTACTGGCGGGAGATACGCAGTATTTT	CASSLLAGDTQYF
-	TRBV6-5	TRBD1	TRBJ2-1	TGTGCCAGCAAAGGACAGGTTCTTTCCTACAATGAGCAGTTCTTC	CASKGQVLSYNEQFF
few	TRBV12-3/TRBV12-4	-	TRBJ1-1	TGTGCCAGCAGCCAGCCCCCCACGGGAGCTTTCTTT	CASSQPPTGAFF
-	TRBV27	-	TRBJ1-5	TGTGCCAGCAGTCCCGGTAGCAATCAGCCCCAGCATTTT	CASSPGSNQPQHF
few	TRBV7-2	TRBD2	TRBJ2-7	TGTGCCAGCAGCAGGGGACTAGCTTTAGACGAGCAGTACTTC	CASSRGLALDEQYF
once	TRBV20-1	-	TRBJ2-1	TGCAGTGCTAGTGTGCGGGGGCCCTGGAGGGAGCAGTTCTTC	CSASVRGPWREQFF
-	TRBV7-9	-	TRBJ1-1	TGTGCCAGCAGCTTTGCAGAGAACACTGAAGCTTTCTTT	CASSFAENTEAFF
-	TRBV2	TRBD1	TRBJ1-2	TGTGCCAGCAGTGAACAGGGGGATCGAGGTGGCTACACCTTC	CASSEQGDRGGYTF
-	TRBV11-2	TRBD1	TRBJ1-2	TGTGCCAGCAGCTTGTTGACAGGGGGACGCTATGGCTACACCTTC	CASSLLTGGRYGYTF
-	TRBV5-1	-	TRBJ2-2	TGCGCCAGCAGCTTGGATGGGAGACGGACCACCGGGGAGCTGTTTTTT	CASSLDGRRTTGELFF